These 20 T cell receptor beta chains were sequenced from one sample in a study of T cell responses to AZD1222 COVID-19 vaccine. Clones were sequenced by immunoSEQ multiplex PCR, and TCRdb holds only the in-frame ones, with some missing. The table has some 120,000 clones, more than 70% seen once. The sequencing used peripheral blood, collected on day 0 of AZD1222 vaccination. These TCRs come from an adult in good health.

This clone was counted a single time. The V and J genes are TRBV7-2 and TRBJ2-5; D is perhaps TRBD2 (6 bases). Germline assignment: CDR1 SGHTA and CDR2 FQGNSA. CDR3 length: 15 amino acids. Trimming took 5 bases from V and 2 from J, leaving 15 bases between them. This chain's CDR3 is CASSPFGGGQETQYF. Here the CDR3 DNA reads TGTGCCAGCAGCCCATTTGGGGGAGGACAAGAGACCCAGTACTTC.

This chain joins TRBV13 and TRBJ2-7; no definite D call. V was clipped by 0 bases and J by 5 bases, with 5 bases between them. This CDR3 is 12 amino acids long. Per germline, CDR1 PRHDT and CDR2 FYEKMQ (reference sequence). The CDR3 here is CASSLGFDEQYF. CDR3 nucleotide sequence: TGTGCCAGCAGCTTAGGTTTCGACGAGCAGTACTTC.

The CDR3 coding sequence is TGTGCCAGCAGCAGCGGACAAAATAATTCACCCCTCCACTTT. Protein: CASSSGQNNSPLHF. The chain links TRBV7-3 to TRBJ1-6; D perhaps matches TRBD1 (5 bases). V was pared by 5 bases and J by 5 bases, with 10 bases between. CDR1 and CDR2 from the germline V gene are SGHTA and FQGTGA. The CDR3 spans 14 residues.

V is TRBV7-9 and J is TRBJ2-7; a weak D match, TRBD2 (6 bases). The V end lost 1 base, the J end lost 3 bases, and 16 bases lay between the germline ends. This CDR3 is built from 16 residues. Per germline, CDR1 SEHNR and CDR2 FQNEAQ (reference sequence). The CDR3 is CASSLEVTSRSYEQYF. The CDR3 DNA sequence: TGTGCCAGCAGCTTAGAGGTAACTAGCCGAAGCTACGAGCAGTACTTC.

V is TRBV30 and J is TRBJ2-1; D is undetermined. The CDR3 contains 17 residues. Trimming took 0 bases from V and 0 from J, leaving 15 bases between them. From germline, CDR1 is GTSNPN and CDR2 SVGIG (reference sequence). The CDR3 loop is CAWSVTPRASSYNEQFF. The CDR3 coding sequence is TGTGCCTGGAGTGTAACCCCTAGGGCGTCCTCCTACAATGAGCAGTTCTTC.

The chain links TRBV5-5 to TRBJ2-7; 7 bases agree with TRBD1. Per the germline V gene, CDR1 is SGHKS and CDR2 is YYEKEE (reference sequence). This CDR3 contains 15 residues. V lost 6 bases to trimming and J lost 2 bases; unmatched junction nucleotides: 11. This chain's CDR3 is CASTPFGTVTYEQYF. CDR3 in DNA: TGTGCCAGCACTCCTTTTGGGACAGTGACCTACGAGCAGTACTTC.

V is TRBV28 and J is TRBJ2-2; D uncertain. Between the trimmed V and J ends, which lost 1 base and 3 bases, there was a span of 3 bases. CDR1 and CDR2 from the germline V gene are MDHEN and SYDVKM. The CDR3 covers 13 residues. The CDR3 here is CASSLSDTGELFF. The CDR3, as DNA: TGTGCCAGCAGTTTATCCGACACCGGGGAGCTGTTTTTT. Combining the CDR3 with reference TRBV28 and TRBJ2-2 gives the whole variable domain DVKVTQSSRYLVKRTGEKVFLECVQDMDHENMFWYRQDPGLGLRLIYFSYDVKMKEKGDIPEGYSVSREKKERFSLILESASTNQTSMYLCASSLSDTGELFFGEGSRLTVL.

The chain is built from TRBV5-1 and TRBJ1-2; 10 bases match TRBD1. The CDR3 runs to 14 residues. CDR1 SGHRS and CDR2 YFSETQ come from the germline V gene. V was pared by 4 bases and J by 3 bases, with 3 bases of the junction left unmatched. The CDR3 sequence: CASSRQGADYGYTF. The CDR3 region has the DNA TGCGCCAGCAGCAGACAGGGGGCGGACTATGGCTACACCTTC.

The chain recombines TRBV4-3 with TRBJ2-7; D call uncertain. The V and J ends lost 1 base and 1 base respectively, with 8 bases between them. Germline V CDR1 and CDR2: LGHNA, YSLEER. The CDR3 sequence is 14 residues long. CDR3 bases: TGCGCCAGCAGCCAAGGACAAGAGTCCTACGAGCAGTACTTC. Translation gives CASSQGQESYEQYF.

The V call is TRBV6-5, the J call TRBJ1-6; no clear D gene. This CDR3 contains 16 residues. Per germline, CDR1 MNHEY and CDR2 SVGAGI. V lost 2 bases and J 0 bases, leaving 8 bases between the germline ends. CDR3 protein: CASSYRISSYNSPLHF. CDR3 coding DNA: TGTGCCAGCAGTTACAGGATCAGCTCCTATAATTCACCCCTCCACTTT.

The genes are TRBV2 and TRBJ2-2; TRBD2 matches 7 bases. CDR3 length: 15 residues. Germline CDR1 and CDR2: SNHLY and FYNNEI. Trimming took 8 bases from V and 4 from J; bases not matched to a gene: 10. In DNA, the CDR3 is TGTGCCAGCGTACTGAGTCGGGAGGTCACCGGGGAGCTGTTTTTT. This encodes CASVLSREVTGELFF.

The V gene is TRBV4-1, the J gene TRBJ2-7, with 8 bases lining up with TRBD2. CDR1 is MGHRA, CDR2 YSYEKL, per germline. The ends lost 3 bases at V and 3 bases at J; junction bases unmatched: 7. The CDR3 consists of 15 residues. In DNA, the CDR3 is TGCGCCAGCAGCCAGGGAACTAGCGGTAACTACGAGCAGTACTTC. Residues: CASSQGTSGNYEQYF.

This clone came up once. V is TRBV10-3 and J is TRBJ1-3; D uncertain. This CDR3 is 14 amino acids long. V lost 4 bases and J 0 bases, leaving 7 bases between the germline ends. The germline V gene has CDR1 ENHRY and CDR2 SYGVKD. Here the CDR3 reads CAISGGSSGNTIYF. DNA for the CDR3: TGTGCCATCAGTGGGGGAAGCTCTGGAAACACCATATATTTT.

V is TRBV9 and J is TRBJ1-1, with 7 bases aligning to TRBD1. V was clipped by 5 bases and J by 3 bases; unmatched bases: 4. The CDR3 is made up of 13 amino acids. Germline loops: CDR1 SGDLS, CDR2 YYNGEE. The CDR3 is CASRRQGDTEAFF. The CDR3 DNA reads TGTGCCAGCAGACGACAGGGAGACACTGAAGCTTTCTTT.

This sequence joins TRBV10-3 and TRBJ2-1; 10 bases fit TRBD2. The CDR3 has 16 residues. The V segment lost 6 bases and the J segment 8 bases; nucleotides outside the gene matches: 13. Germline V lookup: CDR1 ENHRY, CDR2 SYGVKD. The CDR3 here is CAISPMRASGRDEQFF. DNA of the CDR3: TGTGCCATCAGCCCAATGCGGGCTAGCGGGAGAGATGAGCAGTTCTTC.

The chain couples TRBV25-1 to TRBJ2-1, with TRBD1 matching over 12 bases. This CDR3 has 17 amino acids. V gave up 3 bases and J gave up 5 bases; unmatched junction bases: 8. The germline V gene encodes CDR1 MGHDK and CDR2 SYGVNS. The CDR3 reads CASSEASGQGAHNEQFF. The CDR3 DNA follows: TGTGCCAGCAGTGAGGCCTCGGGACAGGGGGCACACAATGAGCAGTTCTTC. The full variable domain, with the rest looked up from reference TRBV25-1 and TRBJ2-1, is EADIYQTPRYLVIGTGKKITLECSQTMGHDKMYWYQQDPGMELHLIHYSYGVNSTEKGDLSSESTVSRIRTEHFPLTLESARPSHTSQYLCASSEASGQGAHNEQFFGPGTRLTVL.

This chain uses TRBV15 with TRBJ2-3, with 9 bases lining up with TRBD1. Unmatched junction bases numbered 4, after V lost 6 bases and J lost 3 bases. The germline V gene encodes CDR1 LNHNV and CDR2 YYDKDF (reference sequence). The CDR3 loop spans 14 amino acids. Here the CDR3 reads CATRNRGQTDTQYF. In DNA form, the CDR3 reads TGTGCCACCAGAAACAGGGGGCAGACAGATACGCAGTATTTT. The variable domain in full, with the rest retrieved from reference TRBV15 and TRBJ2-3, is DAMVIQNPRYQVTQFGKPVTLSCSQTLNHNVMYWYQQKSSQAPKLLFHYYDKDFNNEADTPDNFQSRRPNTSFCFLDIRSPGLGDTAMYLCATRNRGQTDTQYFGPGTRLTVL.

In this sample, this clone turned up a few times. The chain carries TRBV9 and TRBJ2-7; 12 bases fit TRBD2. Germline trimming cut 0 bases from V and 3 bases from J; bases unmatched to any gene: 1. The CDR3 has 15 residues. CDR1 and CDR2 from the germline V gene are SGDLS and YYNGEE. This chain's CDR3 is CASSVGTSGIYEQYF. As DNA, the CDR3 is TGTGCCAGCAGCGTAGGGACTAGCGGGATCTACGAGCAGTACTTC.

V usage is TRBV3-1 (or the pseudogene TRBV3-2) and J usage is TRBJ2-7, with a weak D call TRBD1 (5 bases). CDR3 size: 18 residues. Germline CDR1 LGHDT, CDR2 YNNKEL (reference sequence). Trimming left V 0 bases short and J 5 bases short, with 23 bases between. The CDR3 here is CASSQDPSKGRIIDEQYF. CDR3 DNA: TGTGCCAGCAGCCAAGATCCTTCCAAGGGGCGGATAATCGACGAGCAGTACTTC.

The CDR3 here is CASGREEEKLFF. The CDR3 coding sequence is TGTGCCAGCGGCAGGGAGGAGGAAAAACTGTTTTTT. The genes are TRBV10-3 and TRBJ1-4, with a weak D call TRBD1 (5 bases). The germline V gene encodes CDR1 ENHRY and CDR2 SYGVKD. Trimming left V 10 bases short and J 8 bases short, with 14 bases between. The length of the CDR3 is 12 residues.